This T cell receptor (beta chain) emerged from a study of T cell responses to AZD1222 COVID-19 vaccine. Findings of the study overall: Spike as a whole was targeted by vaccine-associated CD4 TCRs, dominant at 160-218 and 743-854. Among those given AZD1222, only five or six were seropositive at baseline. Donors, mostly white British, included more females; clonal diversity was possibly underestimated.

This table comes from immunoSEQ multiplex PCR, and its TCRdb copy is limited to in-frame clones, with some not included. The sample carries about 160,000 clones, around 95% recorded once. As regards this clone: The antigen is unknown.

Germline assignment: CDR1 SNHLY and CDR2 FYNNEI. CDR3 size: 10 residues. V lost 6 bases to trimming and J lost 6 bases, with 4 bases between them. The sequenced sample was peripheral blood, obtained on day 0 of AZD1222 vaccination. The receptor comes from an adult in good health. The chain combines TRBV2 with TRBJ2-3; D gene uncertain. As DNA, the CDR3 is TGTGCCAGCAGGCAGGATACGCAGTATTTT. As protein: CASRQDTQYF.